These 30 T cell receptor beta chains originate from one sample sequenced in a study of T cell changes during pregnancy in multiple sclerosis. The method was immunoSEQ multiplex PCR; TCRdb's version includes in-frame clones alone and lacks a portion of them. The sample has over 70,000 clones, under 95% seen once. Sample: peripheral blood, taken in the first trimester of pregnancy. The receptors come from a female donor in good health, enrolled as a control in a pregnancy study.

The count of this clone is one. The CDR3 DNA is TGTGCCAGCAGCGTAGTAGGTAGCGGGGGGGCCATTGAGACCCAGTACTTC. Its translation: CASSVVGSGGAIETQYF. This chain uses TRBV9 with TRBJ2-5; 11 bases line up with TRBD2. The germline gives CDR1 SGDLS, CDR2 YYNGEE. Trimming took 0 bases from V and 5 from J; bases not matched to a gene: 9. CDR3 size: 17 residues.

The chain recombines TRBV29-1 with TRBJ2-4, with D perhaps TRBD1 (5 bases). This CDR3 region has 12 residues. CDR1 SQVTM and CDR2 ANQGSEA come from the germline V gene. Trimming pared 6 bases from V and 7 bases from J, leaving 13 bases between. The CDR3 protein is CSVVGKGNIQYF. The CDR3 DNA follows: TGCAGCGTCGTGGGGAAGGGGAACATTCAGTACTTC.

This sequence joins TRBV4-1 and TRBJ1-1; D is unclear. Germline V lookup: CDR1 MGHRA, CDR2 YSYEKL. V was cut by 0 bases and J by 4 bases, with 12 bases left in between. The length of the CDR3 is 15 residues. DNA for the CDR3: TGCGCCAGCAGCCAAGATCTGGGCCTGAGCACTGAAGCTTTCTTT. It translates to CASSQDLGLSTEAFF.

The chain is built from TRBV19 and TRBJ1-2, with TRBD1 identical over 7 bases. After removal of 9 bases from V and 6 bases from J, the junction contained 13 bases not matched to a gene. CDR3 size: 14 residues. Germline lookup yields CDR1 LNHDA and CDR2 SQIVND (reference sequence). In nucleotides, the CDR3 is TGTGCCAGCAGACAGGGTTATTCCTCAGATGGCTACACCTTC. Amino acids: CASRQGYSSDGYTF.

The V call is TRBV20-1, the J call TRBJ2-3; D perhaps matches TRBD2 (5 bases). Germline V CDR1 and CDR2: DFQATT, SNEGSKA (reference sequence). This CDR3 region has 11 residues. Deletions cut 5 bases from V and 6 bases from J, with 9 bases between. In DNA form, the CDR3 reads TGCAGTGCTGTTAGAGGGGATACGCAGTATTTT. The encoded protein is CSAVRGDTQYF.

The chain is built from TRBV13 and TRBJ2-6; the D gene is possibly TRBD2 (6 bases). Germline lookup yields CDR1 PRHDT and CDR2 FYEKMQ (reference sequence). The CDR3 is 17 amino acids. Trimming cost V 5 bases and J 0 bases, with 14 bases left between them. The CDR3 DNA follows: TGTGCCAGCAGCCTGGAGGGTTTTGGCTCTGGGGCCAACGTCCTGACTTTC. Its translation: CASSLEGFGSGANVLTF.

This clone was recorded only once. The chain recombines TRBV6-5 with TRBJ1-4; D gene ambiguous. Germline V lookup: CDR1 MNHEY, CDR2 SVGAGI. The CDR3 contains 15 residues. Deletions cut 0 bases from V and 4 bases from J, with 9 bases between. CDR3 loop: CASSYSGGRNEKLFF. The CDR3 region has the DNA TGTGCCAGCAGTTACTCTGGCGGCCGTAATGAAAAACTGTTTTTT.

V usage is TRBV15 and J usage is TRBJ2-2, with D unclear. The germline V gene encodes CDR1 LNHNV and CDR2 YYDKDF (reference sequence). V was clipped by 0 bases and J by 3 bases, with 14 bases between them. The length of the CDR3 is 17 residues. CDR3 DNA: TGTGCCACCAGCAGAGATCATGAGACTGTGGACACCGGGGAGCTGTTTTTT. This translates into CATSRDHETVDTGELFF.

The chain combines TRBV5-6 with TRBJ1-1; no clear D gene. The ends were cut back, 3 bases at V and 5 bases at J, with 11 bases in the middle. This CDR3 is 13 amino acids long. The germline gives CDR1 SGHDT, CDR2 YYEEEE. The CDR3 DNA follows: TGTGCCAGCAGCTCCGGCGTGAGGACTGAAGCTTTCTTT. Translating gives CASSSGVRTEAFF.

V is TRBV18 and J is TRBJ2-5, with D maybe TRBD2 (6 bases). Deletions cut 5 bases from V and 2 bases from J, with 9 bases between. The CDR3 covers 13 residues. Germline V gene lookup returns CDR1 KGHSH and CDR2 LQKENI. Here the CDR3 reads CASSAGQQETQYF. The CDR3 nucleotides read TGTGCCAGCTCAGCGGGGCAGCAAGAGACCCAGTACTTC. Full variable domain (missing parts from reference TRBV18 and TRBJ2-5): NAGVMQNPRHLVRRRGQEARLRCSPMKGHSHVYWYRQLPEEGLKFMVYLQKENIIDESGMPKERFSAEFPKEGPSILRIQQVVRGDSAAYFCASSAGQQETQYFGPGTRLLVL.

The chain carries TRBV7-6 and TRBJ2-5; a possible D gene is TRBD2 (5 bases). The germline V gene encodes CDR1 SGHVS and CDR2 FNYEAQ. The CDR3 runs to 12 residues. V was cut by 5 bases and J by 2 bases, with 6 bases left in between. In DNA, the CDR3 is TGTGCCAGCAGCCGACTACAAGAGACCCAGTACTTC. This gives the protein CASSRLQETQYF.

The genes are TRBV6-5 and TRBJ1-1, with a tentative D call TRBD1 (5 bases). CDR1 MNHEY and CDR2 SVGAGI come from the germline V gene. V was trimmed by 6 bases and J by 1 base, leaving 9 bases between them. The CDR3 extends over 13 amino acids. The CDR3 sequence is CASSTDRNTEAFF. The CDR3 DNA reads as TGTGCCAGCAGCACAGACAGGAACACTGAAGCTTTCTTT.

This chain links TRBV6-5 with TRBJ2-7; D may be TRBD2 (5 bases). From germline, CDR1 is MNHEY and CDR2 SVGAGI. Trimming cost V 3 bases and J 3 bases, with 9 bases left between them. The CDR3 length is 13 residues. CDR3 loop: CASSYQRDYEQYF. The CDR3 DNA reads TGTGCCAGCAGTTATCAACGGGACTACGAGCAGTACTTC.

This chain joins TRBV13 and TRBJ2-7; 7 bases agree with TRBD1. CDR1 is PRHDT and CDR2 is FYEKMQ in the germline V gene (reference sequence). The CDR3 totals 14 residues. V gave up 3 bases and J gave up 1 base; unmatched junction bases: 3. CDR3 in amino acids: CASSLDRTSYEQYF. CDR3 nucleotide sequence: TGTGCCAGCAGCTTGGACAGGACGTCCTACGAGCAGTACTTC.

The chain recombines TRBV27 with TRBJ2-1; possibly TRBD1 for D (5 bases). Trimming left V 7 bases short and J 5 bases short, with 12 bases between. This CDR3 is built from 13 residues. Germline CDR1 and CDR2: MNHEY and SMNVEV (reference sequence). Here the CDR3 reads CASTRDSHNEQFF. Written as DNA, the CDR3 is TGTGCCAGCACTCGCGACAGCCACAATGAGCAGTTCTTC.

The chain recombines TRBV7-3 with TRBJ2-1; 11 bases line up with TRBD2. CDR1 is SGHTA and CDR2 is FQGTGA in the germline V gene. CDR3 length: 16 residues. V lost 5 bases and J lost 7; bases outside the gene matches: 10. Written as DNA, the CDR3 is TGTGCCAGCAGCCCCGTTCTAGCGGGGGGAACGAATGAGCAGTTCTTC. Amino acid sequence: CASSPVLAGGTNEQFF.

The CDR3 loop reads CASSLGQGVGLGYTF. CDR3 bases: TGTGCCAGCAGCCTCGGACAGGGGGTAGGATTGGGCTACACCTTC. The gene calls are TRBV7-2 and TRBJ1-2, with 10 bases identical to TRBD1. CDR1 is SGHTA, CDR2 FQGNSA, per germline. The CDR3 has 15 residues. Trimming at V came to 5 bases and at J to 8 bases, leaving 11 bases not matched to a gene.

V usage is TRBV2 and J usage is TRBJ1-1, with 9 positions matching TRBD1. The CDR3 has 14 amino acids. V dropped 7 bases and J dropped 5; count of bases not matched to a gene: 8. Germline CDR1 reads SNHLY; CDR2 reads FYNNEI. CDR3 in amino acids: CASTDRGTRTEAFF. Here the CDR3 DNA reads TGTGCCAGCACCGACAGGGGGACGAGGACTGAAGCTTTCTTT. The full variable domain, completed using reference TRBV2 and TRBJ1-1, is EPEVTQTPSHQVTQMGQEVILRCVPISNHLYFYWYRQILGQKVEFLVSFYNNEISEKSEIFDDQFSVERPDGSNFTLKIRSTKLEDSAMYFCASTDRGTRTEAFFGQGTRLTVV.

The gene calls are TRBV5-1 and TRBJ2-1; TRBD2 might be the D (5 bases). The V and J ends lost 4 bases and 0 bases respectively, with 5 bases between them. The CDR3 totals 13 residues. CDR1 and CDR2 from the germline V gene are SGHRS and YFSETQ. CDR3 sequence: CASSGSSYNEQFF. The CDR3 DNA is TGCGCCAGCAGCGGGAGCTCCTACAATGAGCAGTTCTTC.

V is TRBV5-5 and J is TRBJ1-4, with 8 bases identical to TRBD1. Germline CDR1 SGHKS, CDR2 YYEKEE (reference sequence). CDR3 size: 15 residues. With 4 bases clipped from V and 7 bases from J, the junction kept 9 bases outside the gene matches. CDR3 region: CASSLTGGYSEKLFF. CDR3 sequence (DNA): TGTGCCAGCAGCCTAACAGGGGGATATAGTGAAAAACTGTTTTTT.

The chain employs TRBV5-6 and TRBJ1-5; 7 bases agree with TRBD1. The J segment lost 4 bases and the V segment lost 1 base, leaving 8 bases of the junction unmatched. CDR1 SGHDT and CDR2 YYEEEE come from the germline V gene. The CDR3 has 16 amino acids. For the CDR3, the DNA is TGTGCCAGCAGCTTGAGGGCAGGGGGTCCAAATCAGCCCCAGCATTTT. Its protein is CASSLRAGGPNQPQHF.

In DNA form, the CDR3 reads TGTGCCATACGAGGAGGGACAGACCTTTGGAACACTGAAGCTTTCTTT. Its translation is CAIRGGTDLWNTEAFF. The chain couples TRBV5-5 to TRBJ1-1, with 7 positions matching TRBD1. After removal of 9 bases from V and 1 base from J, the junction contained 15 bases not matched to a gene. The CDR3 consists of 16 residues. Looked up from germline, CDR1 is SGHKS and CDR2 is YYEKEE (reference sequence).

The CDR3 region has the DNA TGTGCCAGCAGTTTATCTTCCGGGGGGGCCACTGAAGCTTTCTTT. This encodes CASSLSSGGATEAFF. This chain joins TRBV27 and TRBJ1-1; maybe TRBD1 (6 bases). V was trimmed by 0 bases and J by 4 bases, leaving 12 bases between them. This CDR3 contains 15 residues. Germline V gene sequence: CDR1 MNHEY, CDR2 SMNVEV (reference sequence).

The J gene is TRBJ2-3, the V gene TRBV6-4; tentatively, D is TRBD2 (6 bases). V shed 2 bases and J shed 4 bases, with 16 bases lying between them. Germline V lookup: CDR1 MRHNA, CDR2 SNTAGT. There are 16 residues in the CDR3. CDR3 bases: TGTGCCAGCAGTGACAGCCGGGGGAAGGGCCCAGATACGCAGTATTTT. The encoded protein is CASSDSRGKGPDTQYF.

J is TRBJ2-5 and V is TRBV6-1; TRBD1 aligns across 8 bases. The ends lost 5 bases at V and 2 bases at J; junction bases unmatched: 7. The CDR3 has 15 residues. The germline CDR1 and CDR2 sequences are MNHNS and SASEGT. The CDR3 nucleotides are TGTGCCAGCAGTCTTCCAGGGGGCTCTCAAGAGACCCAGTACTTC. This gives the protein CASSLPGGSQETQYF.

The chain joins TRBV19 to TRBJ2-7; tentatively, D is TRBD1 (5 bases). Trimming stripped 4 bases from V and 3 bases from J, with 16 bases between. In germline, CDR1 is LNHDA, CDR2 SQIVND (reference sequence). CDR3 length equals 15 residues. CDR3 in DNA: TGTGCCAGTAGTAACTATGGGGCAAGAGACTACGAGCAGTACTTC. Translation gives CASSNYGARDYEQYF. Looking up the rest from reference TRBV19 and TRBJ2-7 gives the full variable domain: DGGITQSPKYLFRKEGQNVTLSCEQNLNHDAMYWYRQDPGQGLRLIYYSQIVNDFQKGDIAEGYSVSREKKESFPLTVTSAQKNPTAFYLCASSNYGARDYEQYFGPGTRLTVT.

The rearrangement links TRBV19 to TRBJ1-6; tentatively, D is TRBD1 (5 bases). The V end was cut by 4 bases, the J end by 12 bases, with 16 bases between. The CDR3 runs 14 residues. The V gene's germline CDR1 is LNHDA and CDR2 SQIVND (reference sequence). The DNA of the CDR3 is TGTGCCAGTAGTAAGGGAACTCTAGGGGAACCCCTCCACTTT. The encoded protein is CASSKGTLGEPLHF.

The V gene is TRBV29-1, the J gene TRBJ2-7; 7 nucleotides align to TRBD1. The CDR3 loop spans 15 amino acids. V shed 4 bases, J shed 3 bases, and the junction held 12 bases outside the gene matches. Per the germline V gene, CDR1 is SQVTM and CDR2 is ANQGSEA. DNA for the CDR3: TGCAGCGTTGTCCCCACAGGGGAAGGATTCTACGAGCAGTACTTC. Protein product: CSVVPTGEGFYEQYF.

This clone was found once. The rearrangement joins TRBV4-3 to TRBJ2-3, with 12 bases lining up with TRBD1. CDR3 length equals 17 residues. J was trimmed by 5 bases and V by 5 bases; bases with no gene match: 11. Germline V gene sequence: CDR1 LGHNA, CDR2 YSLEER. This chain's CDR3 is CASSYLQGQGAGDTQYF. The CDR3 DNA is TGCGCCAGCAGCTACCTACAGGGACAGGGGGCAGGAGATACGCAGTATTTT.

This clone occurred a few times. The V call is TRBV27, the J call TRBJ1-1, with a weak D call TRBD1 (5 bases). V was trimmed by 3 bases and J by 3 bases, leaving 8 bases between them. This CDR3 is 13 amino acids long. From germline, CDR1 is MNHEY and CDR2 SMNVEV (reference sequence). CDR3 residues: CASSFGGYTEAFF. The CDR3 bases are TGTGCCAGCAGTTTCGGGGGATACACTGAAGCTTTCTTT.